This T cell receptor (beta chain) was identified in a study of vaccination and CD4 T cells after COVID-19. V lost 4 bases and J 4 bases, leaving 18 bases between the germline ends. Germline CDR1 and CDR2: SGHDT and YYEEEE. The CDR3 spans 16 residues. Comments on this clonotype: The antigen is undetermined.

Researchers used the Oncomine TCR Beta short-read assay to sequence DNA from cultured CD4+ T cells. TCRdb processed the PCR reads anew with MiXCR; each CDR3 protein has one entry. The sample has 9,500 to 14,000 distinct CDR3 sequences, 25% to 35% seen once. Documented treatment: approximately nine-day PBMC culture with coronavirus spike peptide pools or control peptides (ViraFEST assay). Sequencing used cultured CD4+ T cells from blood. This clonotype was sampled from a human donor with COVID-19. The rearrangement joins TRBV5-6 to TRBJ2-1; possible D gene TRBD2, 7 bases. The CDR3 region has the DNA TGTGCCAGCAGCCCCACGGGGGGCGAGCCGTACAATGAGCAGTTCTTC. This encodes CASSPTGGEPYNEQFF.